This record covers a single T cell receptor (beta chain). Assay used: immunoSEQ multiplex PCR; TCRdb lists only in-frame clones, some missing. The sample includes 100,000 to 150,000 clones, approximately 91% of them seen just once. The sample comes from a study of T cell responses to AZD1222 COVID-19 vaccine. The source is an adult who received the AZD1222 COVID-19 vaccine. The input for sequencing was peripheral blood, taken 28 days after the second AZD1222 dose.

The CDR3 spells CASSYGNNSPLHF. The CDR3 region has the DNA TGTGCCAGCAGTTACGGGAATAATTCACCCCTCCACTTT. The chain employs TRBV6-5 and TRBJ1-6; D unclear. V lost 2 bases, J lost 5 bases, and 4 bases lay in between. The CDR3 consists of 13 residues. The germline CDR1 and CDR2 sequences are MNHEY and SVGAGI.